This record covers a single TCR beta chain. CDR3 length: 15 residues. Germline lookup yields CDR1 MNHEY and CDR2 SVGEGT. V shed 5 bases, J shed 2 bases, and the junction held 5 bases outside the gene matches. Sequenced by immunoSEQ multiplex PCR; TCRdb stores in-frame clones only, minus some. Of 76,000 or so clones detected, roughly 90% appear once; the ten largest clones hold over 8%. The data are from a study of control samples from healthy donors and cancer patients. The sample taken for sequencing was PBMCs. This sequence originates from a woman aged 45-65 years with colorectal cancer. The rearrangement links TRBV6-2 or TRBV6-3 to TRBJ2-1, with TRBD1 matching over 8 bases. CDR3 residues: CASSNPGGPYNEQFF. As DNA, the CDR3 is TGTGCCAGCAGTAATCCAGGGGGCCCCTACAATGAGCAGTTCTTC.